The T cell receptor (beta chain) under discussion was sequenced for a study of T cells in women clearing cervical HPV infection. The wider study: Case blood drawn at lesion detection; control blood after infection cleared.

Study-wide points: CIN3+ cases had significantly higher TCR richness than controls; evenness did not differ.

In germline, CDR1 is MNHEY, CDR2 SVGEGT. The CDR3 spans 13 residues. Trimming shortened V by 8 bases and J by 1 base, and 11 bases separated the two germline ends. immunoSEQ multiplex PCR used an average of around 1,200 ng genomic DNA. Method: immunoSEQ multiplex PCR; TCRdb's copy keeps in-frame clones and lacks some. The repertoire table contains some 30,000 clones. Remarks on this clone: Its antigen remains unknown. Coverage ceases 3 residues before the CDR3 finishes, and the germline J gene fills in the end.

The clonotype comes from a woman between 18 and 75 years old with a cervical HPV16 infection that either progressed to CIN3+ or cleared (not recorded which). V usage is TRBV6-2 or TRBV6-3 and J usage is TRBJ1-1; tentative D call: TRBD1 (6 bases). The source material was blood buffy coat. The CDR3 bases that were read are TGTGCCAGCGTAGAGACAGGGAACACTGAA. Translated, it gives CASVETGNTE. The CDR3 as a whole reads CASVETGNTEAFF.